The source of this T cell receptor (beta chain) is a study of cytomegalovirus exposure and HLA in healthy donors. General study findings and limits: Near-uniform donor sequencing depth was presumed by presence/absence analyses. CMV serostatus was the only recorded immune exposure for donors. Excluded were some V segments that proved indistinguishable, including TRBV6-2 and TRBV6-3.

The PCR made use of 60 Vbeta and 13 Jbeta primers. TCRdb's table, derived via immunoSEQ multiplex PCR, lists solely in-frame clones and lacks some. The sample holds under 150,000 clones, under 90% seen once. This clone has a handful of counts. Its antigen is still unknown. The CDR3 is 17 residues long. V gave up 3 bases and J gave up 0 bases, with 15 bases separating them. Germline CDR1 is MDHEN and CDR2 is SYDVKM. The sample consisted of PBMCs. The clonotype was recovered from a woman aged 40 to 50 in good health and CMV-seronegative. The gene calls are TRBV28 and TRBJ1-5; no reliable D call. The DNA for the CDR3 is TGTGCCAGCAGTTTGTTTAGGCGGGCAGGTAGCAATCAGCCCCAGCATTTT. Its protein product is CASSLFRRAGSNQPQHF. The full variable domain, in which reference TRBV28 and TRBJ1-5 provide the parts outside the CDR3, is DVKVTQSSRYLVKRTGEKVFLECVQDMDHENMFWYRQDPGLGLRLIYFSYDVKMKEKGDIPEGYSVSREKKERFSLILESASTNQTSMYLCASSLFRRAGSNQPQHFGDGTRLSIL.